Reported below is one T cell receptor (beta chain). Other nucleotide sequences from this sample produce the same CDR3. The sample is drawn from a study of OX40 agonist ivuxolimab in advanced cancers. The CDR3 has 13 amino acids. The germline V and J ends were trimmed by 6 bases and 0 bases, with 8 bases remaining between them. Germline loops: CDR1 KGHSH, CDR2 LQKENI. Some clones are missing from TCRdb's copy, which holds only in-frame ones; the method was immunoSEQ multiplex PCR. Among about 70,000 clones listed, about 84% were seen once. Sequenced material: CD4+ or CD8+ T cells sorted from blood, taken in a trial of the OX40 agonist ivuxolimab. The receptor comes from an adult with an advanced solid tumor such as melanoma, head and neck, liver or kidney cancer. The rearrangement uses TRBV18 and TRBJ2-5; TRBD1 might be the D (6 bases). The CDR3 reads CASSWTDQETQYF. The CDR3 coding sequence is TGTGCCAGCTCCTGGACAGACCAAGAGACCCAGTACTTC.